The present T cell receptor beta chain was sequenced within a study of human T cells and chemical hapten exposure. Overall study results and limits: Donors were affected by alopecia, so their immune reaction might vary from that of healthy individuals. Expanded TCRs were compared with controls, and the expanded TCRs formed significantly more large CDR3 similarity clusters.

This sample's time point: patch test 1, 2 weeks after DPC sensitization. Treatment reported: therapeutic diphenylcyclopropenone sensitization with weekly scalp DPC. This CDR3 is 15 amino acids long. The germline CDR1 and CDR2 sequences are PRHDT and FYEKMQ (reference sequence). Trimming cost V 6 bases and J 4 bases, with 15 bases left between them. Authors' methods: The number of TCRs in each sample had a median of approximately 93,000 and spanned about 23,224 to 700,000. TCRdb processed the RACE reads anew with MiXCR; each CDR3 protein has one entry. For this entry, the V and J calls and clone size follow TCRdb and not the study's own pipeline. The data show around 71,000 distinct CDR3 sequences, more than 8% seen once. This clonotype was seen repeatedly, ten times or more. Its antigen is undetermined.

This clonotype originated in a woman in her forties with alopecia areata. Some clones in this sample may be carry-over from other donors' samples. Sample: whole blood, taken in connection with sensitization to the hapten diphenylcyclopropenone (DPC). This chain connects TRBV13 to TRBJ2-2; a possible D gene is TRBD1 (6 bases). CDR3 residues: CASSFITGSTGELFF. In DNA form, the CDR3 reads TGTGCCAGCAGTTTTATAACAGGGTCCACCGGGGAGCTGTTTTTT.